These 8 T cell receptor beta chains came from one sample sequenced in a study of T cells in Graves' hyperthyroidism and ophthalmopathy. Amplification of TCR beta CDR3 regions was performed using RNA transcripts as template. A set of HTBI primers served as the primers for a first-round RT-PCR of the TCR CDR3. A single record per CDR3 protein comes from TCRdb applying MiXCR to the multiplex PCR reads. The data contain 300,000 to 500,000 distinct CDR3 sequences, more than 12% of them singletons. Sequencing was performed on blood. These receptors were taken from a man aged 50 or older with Graves' ophthalmopathy.

The chain recombines TRBV12-3 or TRBV12-4 with TRBJ2-7; the match to TRBD1 covers 7 bases. CDR3 length: 14 residues. J lost 6 bases, V lost 4 bases, and 9 bases had no gene match. The CDR3 DNA is TGTGCCAGCAGTTGGACAGGTTGGGGCCTCGAGCAGTACTTC. Encoded protein: CASSWTGWGLEQYF.

There are a few counts of this clonotype. The chain couples TRBV5-1 to TRBJ1-3; no firm D call. The V end lost 4 bases, the J end lost 1 base, and 9 bases lay between the germline ends. CDR3 length: 14 residues. Germline V gene sequence: CDR1 SGHRS, CDR2 YFSETQ. The CDR3 coding sequence is TGCGCCAGCAGCGTCTCAGATTCTGGAAACACCATATATTTT. Residues: CASSVSDSGNTIYF.

The table lists this clonotype with a few counts. The chain uses TRBV7-9 and TRBJ2-1, with a tentative D call TRBD2 (6 bases). Germline CDR1 and CDR2: SEHNR and FQNEAQ (reference sequence). V shed 2 bases and J shed 0 bases, with 14 bases lying between them. The CDR3 totals 17 residues. The CDR3 protein is CASSLYRAGSSYNEQFF. The CDR3 DNA reads as TGTGCCAGCAGCTTATATCGTGCGGGAAGCTCCTACAATGAGCAGTTCTTC.

This clonotype was seen only a few times. This sequence joins TRBV24-1 and TRBJ2-1; a weak D match, TRBD1 (6 bases). The CDR3 sequence is 15 residues long. Trimming left V 2 bases short and J 3 bases short, with 10 bases between. The V gene's germline CDR1 is KGHDR and CDR2 SFDVKD. CDR3 coding DNA: TGTGCCACCAGTGATTCTGCAGGGGTCTACAATGAGCAGTTCTTC. Protein product: CATSDSAGVYNEQFF.

This clonotype has ten or more counts. This sequence joins TRBV28 and TRBJ2-5; 9 bases agree with TRBD2. The CDR3 totals 18 residues. Germline values: CDR1 MDHEN, CDR2 SYDVKM. The J segment lost 5 bases and the V segment lost 2 bases, leaving 15 bases of the junction unmatched. The CDR3 coding sequence is TGTGCCAGCAGTTTAGCCCCACTCCGGCAGCGGGAGGCGGAGACCCAGTACTTC. Its translation is CASSLAPLRQREAETQYF.

This clonotype was counted many times. V is TRBV11-2 and J is TRBJ2-1; D unclear. Trimming shortened V by 2 bases and J by 8 bases, and 10 bases separated the two germline ends. Germline values: CDR1 SGHAT, CDR2 FQNNGV. The CDR3 is 13 residues long. The CDR3: CASSLFVVDEQFF. The CDR3 nucleotides are TGTGCCAGCAGCTTATTTGTGGTTGATGAGCAGTTCTTC.

The chain is built from TRBV6-5 and TRBJ2-7; 10 bases are a match to TRBD2. Germline lookup yields CDR1 MNHEY and CDR2 SVGAGI. The V segment lost 2 bases and the J segment 2 bases; nucleotides outside the gene matches: 9. CDR3 size: 17 residues. The CDR3 DNA reads TGTGCCAGCAGTTACGTGGCTAGCGGGAGCTTACCCTACGAGCAGTACTTC. This encodes CASSYVASGSLPYEQYF.

This clonotype has just a few counts. V gene TRBV12-3 or TRBV12-4 combines with J gene TRBJ1-1; D gene ambiguous. The CDR3 has 14 residues. The V end was cut by 6 bases, the J end by 1 base, with 12 bases between. CDR3 amino acids: CASRLGMGNTEAFF. CDR3 nucleotide sequence: TGTGCCAGCAGATTGGGGATGGGGAACACTGAAGCTTTCTTT.